In this sample, the clone carrying this TCR beta chain turned up many times. The target antigen is unknown. Using RNA transcripts, the TCR beta CDR3 regions were amplified. RT-PCR in the first round used HTBI primers; a second-round multiplex PCR followed. TCRdb called the multiplex PCR reads again in MiXCR, with one record for every CDR3 protein. This sample has about 400,000 distinct CDR3 sequences, with about 16% found just once. The entry originates in a study of Graves' ophthalmopathy and Graves' hyperthyroidism. Broader study findings: Clonotypes were expanded in thyroid at above 0.001 frequency, and most also appeared in blood.

This receptor was taken from a woman in her late teens or twenties with Graves' ophthalmopathy. Input material: peripheral blood.

CDR3 DNA: TGTGCCAGCAGTCCCGGGGGGATATTGACTGAAGCTTTCTTT. Encoded protein: CASSPGGILTEAFF. V gene TRBV6-5 combines with J gene TRBJ1-1; the D gene is possibly TRBD1 (5 bases). Germline CDR1 reads MNHEY; CDR2 reads SVGAGI. V lost 5 bases to trimming and J lost 5 bases, with 15 bases between them. The CDR3 is 14 residues long.